Given below is one TCR beta chain in context. This clonotype showed up many times. The clone's antigen remains unknown. No base quality information exists; no much larger clone differs at one position. The sample is drawn from a study of Graves' ophthalmopathy and Graves' hyperthyroidism (dated by TCRdb to 2016 to 2018). Background for the entire study: Peripheral blood samples were taken at the time of initial diagnosis, before any treatment was given. The study used TCR beta repertoire signatures to distinguish Graves' ophthalmopathy from Graves' hyperthyroidism and to predict progression to ophthalmopathy. In total, around 140 blood samples were TCR-sequenced: 40 to 45 ophthalmopathy, over 70 hyperthyroidism and around 17 hyperthyroidism-to-ophthalmopathy patients. To explore V-J signatures that separate ophthalmopathy from hyperthyroidism, a discovery set of about 98 patients was enrolled, consisting of about 45 with ophthalmopathy and around 57 with stable hyperthyroidism. The independent validation cohort included roughly 19 hyperthyroidism patients plus 17 patients who later progressed from hyperthyroidism to ophthalmopathy. In about 6 hyperthyroidism patients, the T-cell repertoire of thyroid tissue was compared with the T-cell repertoire of blood. After sampling, hyperthyroidism patients received methimazole starting at 30 mg daily, and ophthalmopathy patients received high-dose intravenous methylprednisolone. The roughly 90 discovery patients were divided at random into training and test sets in a 7:3 ratio. Study-wide conclusions, independent of this receptor: In validation, the model predicted ophthalmopathy progression with 55% to 71% sensitivity and roughly 72% specificity; 12 predicted patients were CT-confirmed with GO in a median of approximately 6.5 months. Most expanded thyroid clonotypes with frequency above 0.001 were also detected in blood, suggesting blood repertoires may reflect the thyroid immune response. In cross-validation, the 13-signature model distinguished ophthalmopathy from stable hyperthyroidism with about 89% sensitivity and around 81% specificity, while in the test set the corresponding values were about 80% and 75%. No statistical method was used to predetermine the sample size, and group allocation was not hidden from the investigators.

CDR1 and CDR2 are drawn from the germline V gene (reference sequence): DFQATT, SNEGSKA. CDR3 length: 14 amino acids, cysteine to phenylalanine. The read is trimmed to its CDR3 DNA, 42 bases read in frame from base 1. For this chain, trimming is 6 bases at the V end and 2 bases at the J end, and the number of junction bases without a gene match is 6. Hyperthyroidism was defined as stable when no progression to ophthalmopathy occurred within 18 months of follow-up. The hyperthyroidism patients were 18 to 65 years old and newly diagnosed, with a disease duration of less than 2 months. Patients were excluded if they had other autoimmune diseases, uncontrolled infections, pregnancy or lactation. Clinical symptoms, serum thyroxine, TRAb, thyroid ultrasound and orbital computed tomography were used for diagnosis. Using Ficoll-Paque density gradient centrifugation, PBMCs were isolated from about 9.4 ml of fresh peripheral blood. Total RNA was extracted with Trizol reagent and quality-checked on an Agilent 2100 Bioanalyzer.

For repertoire sequencing, the TCR beta CDR3 regions were amplified from RNA transcripts. HTBI primers and the Qiagen OneStep RT-PCR kit were used in a first-round RT-PCR, which was followed by a second-round multiplex PCR, size selection and purification. The libraries underwent paired-end sequencing with 100 bp reads on an Illumina HiSeq2000. Per the original workflow: Reads were processed with SOAPnuke, discarding reads with adapters, uncalled bases, mean Phred below 15, or no exact constant-primer or identifier match. High-quality paired reads were merged with COPE v1.2.5. Each unique nucleotide sequence was defined as a clonotype, and clonotypes were aligned to IMGT TRB V, D and J references with MiTCR v1.1. Analysis was restricted to V-J combinations with a frequency above 0.0001, which covered 99.2% of repertoires. For each V-J combination, a TCR clonal expansion and chaos score was defined as F50 clonal expansion divided by the chaos observed in the TCRdist matrix. Welch's t-statistics and random forest were used to narrow the features down to approximately 13 V-J combinations, which were then fed into a naive Bayes classifier. The Morisita-Horn index was used to measure how similar the thyroid and blood repertoires were. TCRdb applied fastp at Q25 and MiXCR to the public reads, then kept only in-frame beta chains. Merged by CDR3 protein, the rows form single entries marked with the most common genes and DNA. The V and J calls come from TCRdb's annotation, not from the publication. In this sample the table shows hundreds of thousands of distinct CDR3 sequences, around a fifth of which occur a single time. Approximately 6.5% of the sample is held by the ten biggest clonotypes.

Sample: peripheral blood. The receptor was derived from a woman under 30 with stable Graves' hyperthyroidism. Some clones in this sample may be carry-over from other donors' samples. Donor details come from another sample of the same person, matched by shared clones. The chain was built from TRBV20-1 and TRBJ2-4; a stretch of 8 junction bases matches TRBD1. CDR3 reads: CSASDRGTKNIQYF. The sequenced DNA: TGCAGTGCCAGCGACAGGGGAACCAAAAACATTCAGTACTTC.